This is a list of T cell receptor beta chains from one sample in a study of CD8+ T cells in alopecia areata. The data were produced by immunoSEQ multiplex PCR, yet TCRdb's version contains in-frame clones alone and is incomplete. The sample consists of about 170,000 clones, approximately 52% of them appearing once. The specimen was CD4+ T cells sorted from blood, collected at roughly week 58, from a patient treated with tofacitinib. Source of these receptors: a human donor with alopecia areata. Both conserved end residues are part of each CDR3. A D gene is named only where the DNA matches it firmly. Size tells how often a clone was seen (once, few, many) or the class of an expanded clone, and some rows leave it out.

j_call	clone_size	v_call	d_call	cdr3_nt	cdr3_aa
TRBJ2-5	NA	TRBV27	NA	TGTGCCGGCAAAAGGCCTAAACAAGAGACCCAGTACTTC	CAGKRPKQETQYF
TRBJ2-7	NA	TRBV30	NA	TGTGCCTGGAGTCTCGGAGCATACGAGCAGTACTTC	CAWSLGAYEQYF
TRBJ2-3	NA	TRBV5-1	NA	TGCGCCAGCAGCCTGTTGGGGGGTTTAGCGGATACGCAGTATTTT	CASSLLGGLADTQYF
TRBJ1-4	NA	TRBV5-1	NA	TGCGCCAGCAGCCTCCTGGGTCAGAGGGAAAAACTGTTTTTT	CASSLLGQREKLFF
TRBJ1-5	few	TRBV6-1	NA	TGTGCCAGCAGTGAAGTTAGACAGTTCAATCAGCCCCAGCATTTT	CASSEVRQFNQPQHF
TRBJ1-5	NA	TRBV6-6	NA	TGTGCCAGCAGCCGCGGACAACGACAGCCCCAGCATTTT	CASSRGQRQPQHF
TRBJ1-2	NA	TRBV5-1	TRBD1	TGCGCCAGCAGCTTGGCGACAGGGGGCGCGAACTATGGCTACACCTTC	CASSLATGGANYGYTF
TRBJ1-1	few	TRBV29-1	NA	TGCAGCGTGGGGGAGAACACTGAAGCTTTCTTT	CSVGENTEAFF
TRBJ1-1	NA	TRBV30	NA	TGTGCCTGGACCCTAAGGGGAGGCACTGAAGCTTTCTTT	CAWTLRGGTEAFF
TRBJ2-1	NA	TRBV7-2	NA	TGTGCCAGCAGCTTAGGACTGAGTTACAATGAGCAGTTCTTC	CASSLGLSYNEQFF
TRBJ1-5	NA	TRBV30	NA	TGTGCCTGGAGTCGGGACCGAATTAATCAGCCCCAGCATTTT	CAWSRDRINQPQHF
TRBJ1-1	NA	TRBV18	NA	TGTGCCAGCTCACCAGGTACGGTAAACACTGAAGCTTTCTTT	CASSPGTVNTEAFF
TRBJ1-1	NA	TRBV19	NA	TGTGCCAGTAGTATTCTGGGGAACACTGAAGCTTTCTTT	CASSILGNTEAFF
TRBJ1-1	few	TRBV29-1	TRBD1	TGCAGCGCTGAACAGGGGAAGGCGGCTGAAGCTTTCTTT	CSAEQGKAAEAFF
TRBJ2-5	NA	TRBV2	TRBD1	TGTGCCAGCAGTGACCGGACAGGGGATGAGACCCAGTACTTC	CASSDRTGDETQYF
TRBJ1-6	NA	TRBV30	NA	TGTGCCTGGAGACCACCTGGGGGGATAGCACTCTCACCCCTCCACTTT	CAWRPPGGIALSPLHF
TRBJ2-3	NA	TRBV27	NA	TGTGCCAGCAGTCTAGGGACAGTGGGGGGTACGCAGTATTTT	CASSLGTVGGTQYF
TRBJ1-1	NA	TRBV29-1	TRBD1	TGCAGCGTTGCGTTGCGACAGGGTGGGACTGAAGCTTTCTTT	CSVALRQGGTEAFF
TRBJ1-1	NA	TRBV29-1	NA	TGCAGCGCCGCCCTGGGCCTGGGGACTGAAGCTTTCTTT	CSAALGLGTEAFF
TRBJ1-1	few	TRBV29-1	TRBD1	TGCAGCGTTGGACAGGGAACTGAAGCTTTCTTT	CSVGQGTEAFF
TRBJ1-5	NA	TRBV5-1	NA	TGCGCCAGCAGCCCGGGGTCCCATCAGCCCCAGCATTTT	CASSPGSHQPQHF
TRBJ1-5	NA	TRBV25-1	NA	TGTGCCAGCAGTGGAATCCCAGGGGGCAATCAGCCCCAGCATTTT	CASSGIPGGNQPQHF
TRBJ2-3	once	TRBV30	NA	TGTGCCTGGAGAAACAGGGGCACAGATACGCAGTATTTT	CAWRNRGTDTQYF
TRBJ1-6	NA	TRBV2	NA	TGTGCCAGCAATAGTGGTGATTCACCCCTCCACTTT	CASNSGDSPLHF
TRBJ1-2	few	TRBV7-3	NA	TGTGCCAGCAGCCCCCGGTCGGCCTATGGCTACACCTTC	CASSPRSAYGYTF
TRBJ2-7	NA	TRBV25-1	NA	TGTGCCAGCAGGGCCGACAAAAGATGGTACGAGCAGTACTTC	CASRADKRWYEQYF